The present TCR beta chain was sequenced within a study of identical twins. Regarding this clonotype: Its antigen remains unidentified.

In TCRdb, the 5' RACE reads were re-called with MiXCR into one record per CDR3 protein. The table includes around 230,000 distinct CDR3 sequences, around 6.5% detected once. Trimming pared 7 bases from V and 2 bases from J, leaving 17 bases between. Germline V gene data show CDR1 as MNHNS and CDR2 as SASEGT. The CDR3 has 15 residues. Study-level points and caveats: Interpretation of the results relied on cross-sectional statistical analysis and not on following the same donors. Insertions were fewer in abundant cord blood beta clonotypes, whereas memory repertoires showed none of this pattern.

These data were also filed under a second study, of T cells expressing NK-cell markers. That report notes: CD8+ T cells in roughly six donors included dominant NKG2C+ clonotypes at about 1.0-7.0%. Among several donors, these clonotypes also ranked first in the CD3+CD56-NKG2C+ fraction.

The receptor was derived from a woman between 18 and 29 years old in good health. Sequencing used CD8+ T cells sorted from blood. The V and J genes are TRBV6-1 and TRBJ2-5; possible D gene TRBD2, 6 bases. CDR3 nucleotides: TGTGCCAGCACCCATGAGGAGGGAGTACAAGAGACCCAGTACTTC. This translates into CASTHEEGVQETQYF.